These T cell receptor beta chains were read from a single sample in a study of beta chain features in type 1 diabetes. Sequencing was performed with immunoSEQ multiplex PCR; in TCRdb, only in-frame clones are kept and a portion is missing. The table has over 650,000 clones, roughly 13% seen once. The sequencing input was naive CD4+ T cells from blood. The receptors stem from a man younger than 35 with type 1 diabetes. CDR3s include the opening cysteine and the closing phenylalanine or tryptophan. A D gene is named only where the DNA matches it firmly.

V: TRBV2
D: TRBD1
J: TRBJ2-2
CDR3: CASAGQANTGELFF

V: TRBV2
D: NA
J: TRBJ1-2
CDR3: CASRRDGGWGYTF

V: TRBV7-9
D: NA
J: TRBJ2-1
CDR3: CASSLERGGYNEQFF

V: TRBV19
D: NA
J: TRBJ1-2
CDR3: CATPLQTKLYGYTF

V: TRBV7-2
D: NA
J: TRBJ2-3
CDR3: CASSLQGSPSTDTQYF

V: TRBV20-1
D: NA
J: TRBJ2-7
CDR3: CSARDQYEQYF

V: TRBV28
D: NA
J: TRBJ2-3
CDR3: CASSKITDTQYF

V: TRBV7-2
D: TRBD2
J: TRBJ2-3
CDR3: CASSLSAGGSTDTQYF

V: TRBV7-2
D: NA
J: TRBJ2-1
CDR3: CASSLDIYNEQFF

V: TRBV7-2
D: TRBD1
J: TRBJ2-1
CDR3: CASSLQGGQGNNEQFF

V: TRBV25-1
D: NA
J: TRBJ2-2
CDR3: CASSDRQSTGELFF

V: TRBV7-2
D: NA
J: TRBJ2-3
CDR3: CASSFYTDTQYF

V: TRBV11-2
D: NA
J: TRBJ2-4
CDR3: CASSSGPAIAKNIQYF

V: TRBV4-1
D: TRBD1
J: TRBJ2-1
CDR3: CASSRQRTGESYNEQFF

V: TRBV19
D: TRBD1
J: TRBJ2-1
CDR3: CASSTSGGSSYNEQFF

V: TRBV10-3
D: NA
J: TRBJ2-7
CDR3: CAILDSRSSYEQYF

V: TRBV18
D: TRBD2
J: TRBJ2-3
CDR3: CASSPQGGTDTQYF

V: TRBV20-1
D: NA
J: TRBJ1-2
CDR3: CSAGQNYGYTF

V: TRBV30
D: NA
J: TRBJ2-5
CDR3: CAWAVSVGDQYF

V: TRBV5-1
D: TRBD2
J: TRBJ2-5
CDR3: CASSAGGTETQYF

V: TRBV28
D: NA
J: TRBJ1-1
CDR3: CASSLLGTEAFF

V: TRBV18
D: TRBD1
J: TRBJ2-5
CDR3: CASSPRTGGTETQYF

V: TRBV30
D: TRBD1
J: TRBJ1-1
CDR3: CAWSVSRGRTEAFF

V: TRBV5-1
D: TRBD2
J: TRBJ2-7
CDR3: CASSLEVIGTSGSEQYF

V: TRBV18
D: NA
J: TRBJ2-5
CDR3: CASSPTGQQETQYF

V: TRBV9
D: NA
J: TRBJ2-3
CDR3: CASSVGLSTQYF

V: TRBV4-1
D: NA
J: TRBJ1-1
CDR3: CASSHPSTEAFF

V: TRBV30
D: NA
J: TRBJ1-5
CDR3: CAWSPTSNQPQHF

V: TRBV6-6
D: TRBD1
J: TRBJ1-1
CDR3: CASSDIDRATEAFF

V: TRBV27
D: NA
J: TRBJ1-2
CDR3: CASTLRAGFGYTF

V: TRBV25-1
D: NA
J: TRBJ2-5
CDR3: CASSEDHQETQYF

V: TRBV11-2
D: TRBD2
J: TRBJ2-1
CDR3: CASSPEPRLAGFNEQFF

V: TRBV5-1
D: NA
J: TRBJ1-1
CDR3: CASSKDPGTEAFF

V: TRBV9
D: TRBD1
J: TRBJ1-1
CDR3: CASSVQGASTEAFF

V: TRBV30
D: NA
J: TRBJ1-1
CDR3: CAWSVSQVTEAFF

V: TRBV18
D: NA
J: TRBJ1-2
CDR3: CASSPRLGDYGYTF

V: TRBV5-6
D: NA
J: TRBJ2-5
CDR3: CASSLVPSTQETQYF

V: TRBV5-1
D: TRBD2
J: TRBJ2-1
CDR3: CASSLGGTSDNEQFF

V: TRBV9
D: NA
J: TRBJ2-1
CDR3: CASSRSNEQFF

V: TRBV5-4
D: NA
J: TRBJ2-3
CDR3: CASSRDSLPDTQYF

V: TRBV9
D: TRBD1
J: TRBJ2-5
CDR3: CASSQTGLDETQYF

V: TRBV28
D: TRBD1
J: TRBJ1-5
CDR3: CASSLGPGQGDQPQHF

V: TRBV4-3
D: NA
J: TRBJ2-6
CDR3: CASSQESQGKGSGANVLTF

V: TRBV7-2
D: TRBD1
J: TRBJ1-6
CDR3: CASSLQRGQSPLHF

V: TRBV4-1
D: TRBD2
J: TRBJ2-7
CDR3: CASSQASGSTDEQYF

V: TRBV6-5
D: NA
J: TRBJ2-7
CDR3: CASSLSSYEQYF

V: TRBV10-3
D: NA
J: TRBJ2-5
CDR3: CAVTTRGDGETQYF

V: TRBV30
D: TRBD2
J: TRBJ2-5
CDR3: CAWSVASGGETQYF

V: TRBV2
D: NA
J: TRBJ1-1
CDR3: CASSWTEPNTNTEAFF

V: TRBV30
D: TRBD2
J: TRBJ2-3
CDR3: CARTSGSGGTDTQYF

V: TRBV30
D: TRBD2
J: TRBJ2-5
CDR3: CAWMTGTSVFSIQETQYF